The 28 T cell receptor beta chains presented below share a single source sample, sequenced in a study of blood T cells in healthy people across ages. Combining a sample-barcoded 5' primer with a J-beta primer mix, a second PCR ran for roughly 7 to 12 cycles. TCRdb passed the 5' RACE reads through MiXCR, listing each CDR3 protein once. Among more than 600,000 distinct CDR3 sequences listed, just under 25% were seen once. This sample was shared with a second study, whose subject was T cells of mothers and their children.

The sample consisted of blood. The receptor source for this set is a boy between 10 and 17 years old in good health.

This chain joins TRBV7-8 and TRBJ2-3; 14 nucleotides match TRBD2. V shed 5 bases, J shed 3 bases, and the junction held 10 bases outside the gene matches. Germline loops: CDR1 SGHVS, CDR2 FQNEAQ. The CDR3 is 18 residues long. The CDR3 spells CASSDPGTSGRETDTQYF. In nucleotides, the CDR3 is TGTGCCAGCAGCGACCCCGGGACTAGCGGGAGAGAGACAGATACGCAGTATTTT.

This clonotype was recorded a few times. The chain carries TRBV6-1 and TRBJ2-5; D unclear. CDR1 is MNHNS and CDR2 is SASEGT in the germline V gene. This CDR3 contains 12 residues. Trimming left V 6 bases short and J 5 bases short, with 10 bases between. The DNA of the CDR3 is TGTGCCAGCAGCGACATTTCGGAGACCCAGTACTTC. It specifies CASSDISETQYF.

A few counts support this clonotype. This rearrangement joins TRBV5-6 to TRBJ2-1; D gene uncertain. Trimming took 0 bases from V and 5 from J, leaving 9 bases between them. Germline lookup yields CDR1 SGHDT and CDR2 YYEEEE. The CDR3 has 14 residues. The CDR3 coding sequence is TGTGCCAGCAGCTTGGGACCGTATGACAATGAGCAGTTCTTC. Encoded protein: CASSLGPYDNEQFF.

In its sample, this clonotype was seen once. The V and J genes are TRBV24-1 and TRBJ2-1; 7 nucleotides align to TRBD2. Germline V gene sequence: CDR1 KGHDR, CDR2 SFDVKD. The trim removed 4 bases at V and 4 bases at J, leaving 9 bases unmatched. This CDR3 has 16 amino acids. CDR3 loop: CATSDRTSRPYNEQFF. DNA of the CDR3: TGTGCCACCAGTGACCGGACTAGTCGCCCATACAATGAGCAGTTCTTC.

The chain carries TRBV9 and TRBJ2-1; tentative D call: TRBD2 (5 bases). Germline V gene lookup returns CDR1 SGDLS and CDR2 YYNGEE. Trimming shortened V by 0 bases and J by 9 bases, and 16 bases separated the two germline ends. The CDR3 covers 15 residues. CDR3 amino acids: CASSVGTLASVEQFF. CDR3 in DNA: TGTGCCAGCAGCGTAGGAACCCTAGCATCCGTTGAGCAGTTCTTC.

There are a few counts of this clonotype. The gene calls are TRBV12-3 or TRBV12-4 and TRBJ1-6; no reliable D call. Trimming cost V 4 bases and J 8 bases, with 6 bases left between them. The CDR3 has 12 amino acids. The DNA for the CDR3 is TGTGCCAGCAGTTCTCCCTATTCACCCCTCCACTTT. Protein product: CASSSPYSPLHF.

CDR3 amino acids: CAGRVMWGQVQVDEQFF. The CDR3 DNA is TGTGCCGGCCGAGTAATGTGGGGACAGGTACAAGTTGATGAGCAGTTCTTC. The chain recombines TRBV7-8 with TRBJ2-5, with 8 bases matching TRBD1. The J call is doubtful: the DNA matches TRBJ2-1 better. The length of the CDR3 is 17 residues. Germline-derived CDR1 and CDR2 are SGHVS and FQNEAQ.

This chain joins TRBV7-2 and TRBJ2-1; maybe TRBD2 (6 bases). The germline gives CDR1 SGHTA, CDR2 FQGNSA. V lost 1 base to trimming and J lost 3 bases, with 13 bases between them. The CDR3 contains 16 residues. CDR3 sequence: CASSLVRSGFYNEQFF. The CDR3 DNA reads TGTGCCAGCAGCTTAGTGAGGAGCGGGTTCTACAATGAGCAGTTCTTC. The entire variable domain, with the rest obtained from reference TRBV7-2 and TRBJ2-1, is as follows: GAGVSQSPSNKVTEKGKDVELRCDPISGHTALYWYRQSLGQGLEFLIYFQGNSAPDKSGLPSDRFSAERTGGSVSTLTIQRTQQEDSAVYLCASSLVRSGFYNEQFFGPGTRLTVL.

This clonotype was seen only a few times. The chain recombines TRBV28 with TRBJ2-3, with a possible D match to TRBD1 (6 bases). This CDR3 is 15 amino acids long. In germline, CDR1 is MDHEN, CDR2 SYDVKM. The V end was cut by 7 bases, the J end by 1 base, with 15 bases between. CDR3: CASNTGGLGTDTQYF. The CDR3 DNA sequence: TGTGCCAGCAATACTGGGGGCCTAGGCACAGATACGCAGTATTTT.

This clonotype was counted only a few times. The chain links TRBV20-1 to TRBJ2-3; D is uncertain. The CDR3 consists of 11 residues. CDR1 is DFQATT, CDR2 SNEGSKA, per germline (reference sequence). V lost 2 bases to trimming and J lost 6 bases, with 6 bases between them. The CDR3 DNA reads as TGCAGTGCTAGATCCGGGGATACGCAGTATTTT. Amino acid sequence: CSARSGDTQYF.

The chain uses TRBV20-1 and TRBJ2-5, with D tentatively TRBD1 or TRBD2 (6 bases each). CDR1 is DFQATT and CDR2 is SNEGSKA in the germline V gene (reference sequence). Between the trimmed V and J ends, which lost 0 bases and 2 bases, there was a span of 13 bases. The CDR3 has 15 residues. The CDR3 reads CSARDRGRIQETQYF. The DNA of the CDR3 is TGCAGTGCTAGAGATAGGGGGAGGATTCAAGAGACCCAGTACTTC.

This rearrangement joins TRBV20-1 to TRBJ2-3, with D unclear. V dropped 1 base and J dropped 2 bases, with 13 bases sitting between them. This CDR3 is built from 15 residues. CDR1 DFQATT and CDR2 SNEGSKA come from the germline V gene (reference sequence). Here the CDR3 DNA reads TGCAGTGCTAGAGCTAAGGGATATATCACAGATACGCAGTATTTT. Its translation is CSARAKGYITDTQYF.

This clonotype was seen a few times. V usage is TRBV12-3 or TRBV12-4 and J usage is TRBJ2-2, with D tentatively TRBD2 (6 bases). The CDR3 has 14 amino acids. V was pared by 5 bases and J by 4 bases, with 11 bases between. CDR3 in amino acids: CASSPRGSTGELFF. The CDR3 nucleotides read TGTGCCAGCAGTCCCCGGGGGAGCACCGGGGAGCTGTTTTTT.

This chain joins TRBV20-1 and TRBJ1-4, with TRBD1 matching over 9 bases. This CDR3 has 15 residues. CDR1 is DFQATT and CDR2 is SNEGSKA in the germline V gene (reference sequence). The V gene end was trimmed by 3 bases and the J gene end by 5 bases; junction bases not matched to a gene: 7. CDR3 nucleotide sequence: TGCAGTGCTAGGAGTCCGACAGGGGGAAATGAAAAACTGTTTTTT. Encoded protein: CSARSPTGGNEKLFF.

J is TRBJ1-4 and V is TRBV20-1, with TRBD1 as a possible D gene (6 bases). This CDR3 comprises 15 residues. Trimming shortened V by 7 bases and J by 2 bases, and 17 bases separated the two germline ends. Germline V gene lookup returns CDR1 DFQATT and CDR2 SNEGSKA (reference sequence). In nucleotides, the CDR3 is TGCAGTGGCGTCTGGGACACCAAGACTAATGAAAAACTGTTTTTT. Translating gives CSGVWDTKTNEKLFF.

This clonotype turned up a few times. The V gene is TRBV6-1, the J gene TRBJ2-1, with TRBD2 matching 12 bases. Per the germline V gene, CDR1 is MNHNS and CDR2 is SASEGT. With V trimmed by 6 bases and J by 1 base, 7 bases remained unmatched. The CDR3 runs 17 residues. CDR3 nucleotides: TGTGCCAGCAGGACTAGCGGGGGAACAATTTCCTACAATGAGCAGTTCTTC. Its protein product is CASRTSGGTISYNEQFF.

The rearrangement joins TRBV5-1 to TRBJ2-7; 8 nucleotides line up with TRBD1. Germline V gene lookup returns CDR1 SGHRS and CDR2 YFSETQ. With 0 bases clipped from V and 2 bases from J, the junction kept 4 bases outside the gene matches. This CDR3 spans 15 amino acids. CDR3 protein: CASSLAPDRAYEQYF. The DNA of the CDR3 is TGCGCCAGCAGCTTGGCCCCGGACAGGGCCTACGAGCAGTACTTC.

The chain's CDR3 is CASSLVASGSETQYF. The CDR3 nucleotides are TGCGCCAGCAGCTTGGTTGCTAGCGGGAGCGAGACCCAGTACTTC. The chain is built from TRBV5-1 and TRBJ2-5, with TRBD2 matching 10 bases. Germline V gene lookup returns CDR1 SGHRS and CDR2 YFSETQ. With 0 bases clipped from V and 5 bases from J, the junction kept 4 bases outside the gene matches. This CDR3 comprises 15 residues.

This clonotype appeared a few times. The chain employs TRBV20-1 and TRBJ2-1; 7 positions match TRBD2. Unmatched junction bases numbered 7, after V lost 2 bases and J lost 6 bases. CDR3 size: 14 residues. Germline V lookup: CDR1 DFQATT, CDR2 SNEGSKA (reference sequence). The CDR3: CSARLAGVFNEQFF. As DNA, the CDR3 is TGCAGTGCTAGACTTGCGGGAGTTTTCAATGAGCAGTTCTTC.

The genes are TRBV7-6 and TRBJ2-7, with a tentative D call TRBD1 (6 bases). CDR3 length: 15 amino acids. The V and J ends lost 1 base and 5 bases respectively, with 15 bases between them. CDR1 SGHVS and CDR2 FNYEAQ come from the germline V gene. In DNA form, the CDR3 reads TGTGCCAGCAGCTTAGAATCAGGGGAAACGGACGAGCAGTACTTC. Amino acid sequence: CASSLESGETDEQYF.

This clonotype was counted at least ten times. The chain recombines TRBV14 with TRBJ2-7; perhaps TRBD2 as D (5 bases). This CDR3 spans 12 amino acids. Deletions cut 3 bases from V and 7 bases from J, with 10 bases between. Germline V gives CDR1 SGHDN, CDR2 FVKESK. This CDR3 is CASSQTIGEQYF. The CDR3 DNA reads as TGTGCCAGCAGCCAGACTATAGGAGAGCAGTACTTC.

This clonotype showed up just a few times. The CDR3 protein is CASSERQRWGGYTF. CDR3 nucleotides: TGTGCCAGCAGTGAAAGGCAACGGTGGGGTGGCTACACCTTC. The chain has TRBV25-1 and TRBJ1-2; D remains unclear. From germline, CDR1 is MGHDK and CDR2 SYGVNS. Trimming removed 2 bases from V and 7 bases from J, with 14 bases in between. This CDR3 has 14 amino acids.

The table lists this clonotype with a few counts. The chain recombines TRBV6-6 with TRBJ1-2; tentatively, D is TRBD1 (6 bases). Between the trimmed V and J ends, which lost 6 bases and 4 bases, there was a span of 12 bases. The CDR3 extends over 13 amino acids. Germline V lookup: CDR1 MNHNY, CDR2 SVGAGI (reference sequence). The CDR3 region is CASRQGWVYGYTF. In DNA, the CDR3 is TGTGCCAGCAGACAGGGTTGGGTCTATGGCTACACCTTC.

This clonotype was detected only a few times. The chain employs TRBV3-1 and TRBJ1-2; 11 positions agree with TRBD1. Germline-derived CDR1 and CDR2 are LGHDT and YNNKEL (reference sequence). The CDR3 length is 15 residues. With 3 bases clipped from V and 4 bases from J, the junction kept 4 bases outside the gene matches. The CDR3 reads CASSHGQGAVYGYTF. CDR3 bases: TGTGCCAGCAGCCACGGACAGGGGGCAGTCTATGGCTACACCTTC. The whole variable domain, filled in from reference TRBV3-1 and TRBJ1-2, reads DTAVSQTPKYLVTQMGNDKSIKCEQNLGHDTMYWYKQDSKKFLKIMFSYNNKELIINETVPNRFSPKSPDKAHLNLHINSLELGDSAVYFCASSHGQGAVYGYTFGSGTRLTVV.

This clonotype showed up just a few times. The CDR3: CSAIIPGQGETQYF. Here the CDR3 DNA reads TGCAGTGCTATAATCCCGGGACAGGGAGAGACCCAGTACTTC. V is TRBV20-1 and J is TRBJ2-5, with 9 bases lining up with TRBD1. The V gene end was trimmed by 4 bases and the J gene end by 4 bases; junction bases not matched to a gene: 7. The CDR3 is made up of 14 amino acids. CDR1 DFQATT and CDR2 SNEGSKA come from the germline V gene (reference sequence).

The table lists this clonotype with a count of one. The CDR3 sequence: CASRTALLNTGELFF. In DNA, the CDR3 is TGTGCCAGCAGGACAGCACTCCTTAACACCGGGGAGCTGTTTTTT. V gene TRBV2 combines with J gene TRBJ2-2, with D maybe TRBD1 (5 bases). This CDR3 spans 15 amino acids. Germline V gene sequence: CDR1 SNHLY, CDR2 FYNNEI. V lost 6 bases and J lost 2, with 13 bases in between. Full variable domain (remainder filled in from reference TRBV2 and TRBJ2-2): EPEVTQTPSHQVTQMGQEVILRCVPISNHLYFYWYRQILGQKVEFLVSFYNNEISEKSEIFDDQFSVERPDGSNFTLKIRSTKLEDSAMYFCASRTALLNTGELFFGEGSRLTVL.

J is TRBJ2-7 and V is TRBV4-3, with TRBD1 identical over 8 bases. There are 14 residues in the CDR3. The V gene end was trimmed by 5 bases and the J gene end by 5 bases; junction bases not matched to a gene: 8. The germline gives CDR1 LGHNA, CDR2 YSLEER. The CDR3 loop is CASSYGAGGNEQYF. The CDR3 DNA follows: TGCGCCAGCAGCTATGGCGCAGGGGGCAACGAGCAGTACTTC.

This clonotype showed up just a few times. The chain links TRBV6-1 to TRBJ2-3; D ambiguous. The V and J ends lost 5 bases and 0 bases respectively, with 12 bases between them. The CDR3 spans 15 residues. Germline V gives CDR1 MNHNS, CDR2 SASEGT. CDR3: CASSWNAASTDTQYF. CDR3 DNA: TGTGCCAGCAGTTGGAACGCGGCTAGCACAGATACGCAGTATTTT.